This T cell receptor (beta chain) appears in the sequencing data of a study of shared clonotypes between healthy human individuals. Overall study context: The donor pool was made up of two women and a few men aged 18 to 49. Study observations and caveats: The naive CD4 repertoires of a few donors were compared, and around 4.7% of clonotypes were shared.

Combining CD45RO+ cells with CCR7-negative CD45RA+ TemRA cells gave CD8 memory. Every subset's genomic DNA went evenly onto several immunoSEQ plates. TCRdb's table, derived via immunoSEQ multiplex PCR, lists solely in-frame clones and lacks some. The sample yields approximately 87,000 clones, roughly two thirds seen once. A word on this clone: The antigen remains unidentified.

Germline loops: CDR1 SNHLY, CDR2 FYNNEI. With 4 bases clipped from V and 3 bases from J, the junction kept 14 bases outside the gene matches. The CDR3 is 19 residues long. Specimen: memory CD8+ T cells sorted from blood. As for subset: CD45RO+ cells pooled with CCR7-negative TemRA cells. J is TRBJ2-6 and V is TRBV2; 8 bases are shared with TRBD1. The receptor was derived from a man aged 25 to 45 in good health. This CDR3 reads CASSVSGWPGGFGANVLTF. Here the CDR3 DNA reads TGTGCCAGCAGTGTATCGGGGTGGCCAGGGGGCTTTGGGGCCAACGTCCTGACTTTC.